Listed below are T cell receptor beta chains from one sample, sequenced in a study of human T cells and chemical hapten exposure. TCRdb ran MiXCR on the RACE reads and lists one entry per CDR3 protein. The sample records 65,000 to 95,000 distinct CDR3 sequences, 8.6% being singletons. Sequencing was done on a sample of whole blood. Source of these receptors: a female donor in good health. Some clones in this sample may be carry-over from other donors' samples. Each CDR3 is given with its conserved first and last residue. D genes are given only for firm matches. For some rows the clone size is stated as once, few or many, or as a class when expanded; others skip it.

CDR3nt	CDR3aa	abundance	v_gene	j_gene	d_gene
TGTGCCAGCAGCAAAGCGTCCGGGCCCGGGGATGGCTACACCTTC	CASSKASGPGDGYTF	many	TRBV21-1	TRBJ1-2	NA
TGCAGTGCTAGAGATCTGAGACAGCGTAGGGGGCCTAACTATGGCTACACCTTC	CSARDLRQRRGPNYGYTF	many	TRBV20-1	TRBJ1-2	TRBD1
TGCAGTGCTAGAAAGGGACTAGCGGACGAGCAGTACTTC	CSARKGLADEQYF	many	TRBV20-1	TRBJ2-7	TRBD2
TGTGCCAGCAGCCAAGGGAGAGGTTACGAGCAGTACTTC	CASSQGRGYEQYF	many	TRBV3-1	TRBJ2-7	NA
TGTGCCAGCACCCAATCTTTAGTCTCGGGGGCCAACGTCCTGACTTTC	CASTQSLVSGANVLTF	few	TRBV7-9	TRBJ2-6	NA
TGTGCCAGCAGGATCACAGGGGACACTGAAGCTTTCTTT	CASRITGDTEAFF	NA	TRBV28	TRBJ1-1	TRBD1
TGTGCCAGCAGTGAAGTGGGGGATTATAAGACCCAGTACTTC	CASSEVGDYKTQYF	many	TRBV2	TRBJ2-5	NA
TGTGCCAGCAGTTTCCCGGAGGGGGGTCTTATCCGAACAGATACGCAGTATTTT	CASSFPEGGLIRTDTQYF	many	TRBV28	TRBJ2-3	NA
TGTGCCAGCAGGCTAGCAGCCGGCGCCGAAAAACTGTTTTTT	CASRLAAGAEKLFF	few	TRBV6-5	TRBJ1-4	NA
TGTGCCAGCAGTTACGATTTGGGCCTCACTGAAGCTTTCTTT	CASSYDLGLTEAFF	few	TRBV6-2/TRBV6-3	TRBJ1-1	NA
TGTGCCAGCAGTTACTCAAAGGGGACAGGCGGTAACTATGGCTACACCTTC	CASSYSKGTGGNYGYTF	many	TRBV6-6	TRBJ1-2	TRBD1
TGTGCTAGCAGCTTAGACACCATAGGACAGGGCCTTCGAGGAGCGACCGGGGAGCTGTTTTTT	CASSLDTIGQGLRGATGELFF	NA	TRBV7-7	TRBJ2-2	TRBD1
TGTGCCAGCAGCTTTTCCGACTCGAACACTGAAGCTTTCTTT	CASSFSDSNTEAFF	once	TRBV5-6	TRBJ1-1	NA
TGTGCCACCAGTGACTCTAGGCGATCTGGAAACACCATATATTTT	CATSDSRRSGNTIYF	few	TRBV24-1	TRBJ1-3	NA
TGTGCCACCAGCAGAGATCGAGCCTCTGGGGCCAACGTCCTGACTTTC	CATSRDRASGANVLTF	many	TRBV15	TRBJ2-6	NA